This entry concerns a single T cell receptor beta chain. This sample was included in a study of response to subunit inactivated influenza vaccine. TCRdb analysed the RT-PCR reads with MiXCR anew, one entry per CDR3 protein. The repertoire consists of approximately 700,000 distinct CDR3 sequences, with more than 15% occurring once and the leading ten covering 9.5% to 13%. This TCR derives from a middle-aged man who received an inactivated influenza vaccine. The source was PBMCs from blood, collected 12 days after vaccination.

The CDR3 DNA reads as TGTGCCAGCAGTTTAACAGCTGCTGGGGCCAACGTCCTGACTTTC. Protein product: CASSLTAAGANVLTF. V is TRBV27 and J is TRBJ2-6; the D is unclear. The CDR3 consists of 15 residues. The germline V and J ends were trimmed by 2 bases and 2 bases, with 7 bases remaining between them. The germline gives CDR1 MNHEY, CDR2 SMNVEV (reference sequence).